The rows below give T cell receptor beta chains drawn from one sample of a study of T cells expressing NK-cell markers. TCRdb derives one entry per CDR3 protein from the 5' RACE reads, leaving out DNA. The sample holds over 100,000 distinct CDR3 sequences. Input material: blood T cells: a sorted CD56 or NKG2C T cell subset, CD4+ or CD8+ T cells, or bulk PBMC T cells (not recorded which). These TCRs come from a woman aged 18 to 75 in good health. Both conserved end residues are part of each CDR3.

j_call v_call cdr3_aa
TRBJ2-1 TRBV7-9 CASSYTTPFEQFF
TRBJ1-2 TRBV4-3 CASTMEGNYGYTF
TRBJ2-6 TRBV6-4 CASTPGQGSGANVLTF
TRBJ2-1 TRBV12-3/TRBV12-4 CASTQAALEQFF
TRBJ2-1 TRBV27 CASSSRGVSYNEQFF
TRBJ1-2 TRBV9 CASSSTGGYGYTF
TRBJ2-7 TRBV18 CASSPGAGFSYEQYF
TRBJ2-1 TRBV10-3 CAIKSGTSFVNEQFF
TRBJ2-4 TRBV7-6 CASSPDVGENIQYF
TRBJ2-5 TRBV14 CASSQDWGSQETQYF
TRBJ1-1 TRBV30 CAWSQGMNTEAFF
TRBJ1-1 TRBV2 CASSDTGTEAFF